This T cell receptor (beta chain) was retrieved from a study of cytomegalovirus exposure and HLA in healthy donors. Whole-study results and caveats: In a later analysis, TCR beta V- and J-gene trimming was associated with a missense DCLRE1C variant. Some TCR beta chains (around 180 of them) were listed as cytomegalovirus-associated. Most TCR sequences proved rare, with some public TCRs found in many donors.

The ends were cut back, 8 bases at V and 1 base at J, with 6 bases in the middle. Germline V lookup: CDR1 MNHNS, CDR2 SASEGT. The CDR3 contains 11 residues. Primers included in the PCR were 60 Vbeta and 13 Jbeta primers. The table came from immunoSEQ multiplex PCR; TCRdb's copy has only in-frame clones and leaves some out. The sample lists approximately 100,000 clones, around 75% occurring once. Points on this clone: The antigen remains undetermined.

Specimen: PBMCs. The chain uses TRBV6-1 and TRBJ2-7; D is unclear. The TCR was taken from a man over 45 in good health and CMV-seronegative. The CDR3 here is CASGRSYEQYF. The CDR3 DNA is TGTGCCAGCGGCAGATCCTACGAGCAGTACTTC.